Listed here are 10 T cell receptor beta chains from one sample, sequenced in a study of molecular identifiers for immune sequencing clone quantification. TCRdb re-called the PCR reads with MiXCR, one entry per CDR3 protein. The sample holds about half a million distinct CDR3 sequences; about 21% are singletons and the top ten take about 0.8%. The sequencing input was naive CD8+ T cells from blood, with Jurkat cell RNA spiked in. Specified subset: FACS-sorted CD8+CD4-CCR7+CD45RA+ naive T cells. These TCRs come from a human donor in good health. Some libraries in this study had Jurkat cell RNA spiked in.

The V gene is TRBV4-3, the J gene TRBJ2-5, with 8 bases aligning to TRBD2. Germline CDR1 reads LGHNA; CDR2 reads YSLEER. V lost 4 bases, J lost 5 bases, and 9 bases stayed unmatched. This CDR3 spans 15 amino acids. The CDR3 nucleotides are TGCGCCAGCAGCCCAAAACCGGCTAGCGGGGAGACCCAGTACTTC. Translation: CASSPKPASGETQYF.

This clonotype has only a few counts. A read error may account for a junction end that differs from germline. The chain uses TRBV15 and TRBJ2-3; 13 nucleotides align to TRBD2. The germline V gene encodes CDR1 LNHNV and CDR2 YYDKDF (reference sequence). CDR3 size: 16 residues. The CDR3: CATTLGLAGNTDTQCF. The CDR3 DNA reads TGTGCCACCACCTTGGGACTAGCGGGGAACACAGATACGCAGTGTTTT.

This clonotype was seen many times. CDR3 DNA: TGTGCCAGCAGTTTCCATACAGGGGGCACTGAAGCTTTCTTT. Translated: CASSFHTGGTEAFF. The V gene is TRBV6-5, the J gene TRBJ1-1, with TRBD1 matching over 8 bases. Germline CDR1 and CDR2: MNHEY and SVGAGI. This CDR3 is built from 14 residues. Trimming cost V 4 bases and J 4 bases; bases outside gene matches: 5.

This clonotype has ten or more counts. V usage is TRBV2 and J usage is TRBJ1-2; D unresolved. Trimming pared 3 bases from V and 11 bases from J, leaving 7 bases between. CDR3 length: 10 amino acids. Per the germline V gene, CDR1 is SNHLY and CDR2 is FYNNEI. The CDR3 DNA is TGTGCCAGCAGTGATCCTGGATACACCTTC. It encodes CASSDPGYTF.

This clonotype was detected many times. The chain combines TRBV11-2 with TRBJ2-7; no firm D call. The CDR3 consists of 13 residues. Germline values: CDR1 SGHAT, CDR2 FQNNGV. Trimming removed 2 bases from V and 3 bases from J, with 8 bases in between. The CDR3 nucleotides are TGTGCCAGCAGCTTAAGTCCGGGCTACGAGCAGTACTTC. Residues: CASSLSPGYEQYF.

The count of this clonotype is one. One junction end disagrees with the germline gene, perhaps due to a read error. The chain joins TRBV27 to TRBJ1-1; D might be TRBD1 (5 bases). CDR3 length: 13 amino acids. Germline CDR1 MNHEY, CDR2 SMNVEV (reference sequence). CDR3 sequence (DNA): TGTGCCAGCAGTTTTCAGGGTGGAACTGAAGCTTCCTTT. It codes for CASSFQGGTEASF.

As for this clonotype: Mismatch with germline at one junction end may stem from a read error. The chain couples TRBV20-1 to TRBJ2-7, with D perhaps matching TRBD2 (5 bases). Per germline, CDR1 DFQATT and CDR2 SNEGSKA (reference sequence). CDR3 length equals 13 residues. The CDR3 DNA sequence: TGCAGTGCTAGAGGACGGGAAACCTACAAGCAGTACTTC. As protein: CSARGRETYKQYF.

Note on this clonotype: This may stem from a read error, because a much larger clone lies one nucleotide away. The CDR3 reads CASSREHSSYEQYF. CDR3 sequence (DNA): TGCGCCAGCAGCCGAGAGCACAGCTCCTACGAGCAGTACTTC. The V and J genes are TRBV4-1 and TRBJ2-7, with D uncertain. Germline V CDR1 and CDR2: MGHRA, YSYEKL. The CDR3 spans 14 residues. V lost 4 bases to trimming and J lost 0 bases, with 10 bases between them.

This clonotype was detected only once. This chain joins TRBV7-3 and TRBJ2-1; 7 nucleotides match TRBD2. CDR3 length equals 16 residues. CDR1 is SGHTA and CDR2 is FQGTGA in the germline V gene. Trimming at V came to 0 bases and at J to 1 base, leaving 3 bases not matched to a gene. CDR3 in DNA: TGTGCCAGCAGCTTAACAGGACTAGTATCCTACAATGAGCAGTTCTTC. Translated, it gives CASSLTGLVSYNEQFF.

This clonotype was counted a few times. The gene calls are TRBV5-6 and TRBJ2-7, with D hard to call. The ends were cut back, 4 bases at V and 1 base at J, with 12 bases in the middle. The CDR3 is made up of 14 amino acids. Germline assignment: CDR1 SGHDT and CDR2 YYEEEE. CDR3 sequence: CASSPGFASYEQYF. The CDR3 nucleotides are TGTGCCAGCAGCCCCGGATTTGCATCCTACGAGCAGTACTTC.